This is a list of T cell receptor beta chains from one sample in a study of cytomegalovirus exposure and HLA in healthy donors. The data were produced by immunoSEQ multiplex PCR, yet TCRdb's version contains in-frame clones alone and is incomplete. This sample has 100,000 or so clones, with under 85% found just once. Sequencing was performed on PBMCs. The receptor source for this set is a man between 35 and 55 years old in good health and CMV-seronegative. CDR3s include the opening cysteine and the closing phenylalanine or tryptophan. A D gene is named only where the DNA matches it firmly. Clone sizes are given selectively: once, few, many, or a class where the clone is expanded.

d_call | j_call | clone_size | v_call | cdr3_nt | cdr3_aa
TRBD1 | TRBJ2-1 | . | TRBV11-2 | TGTGCCAGCAGCCAGACAGGGGGCAATGAGCAGTTCTTC | CASSQTGGNEQFF
TRBD2 | TRBJ2-2 | few | TRBV4-2 | TGTGCCAGCAGCCAAGATTACGGGGGGGCGAAGGAGCTGTTTTTT | CASSQDYGGAKELFF
TRBD1 | TRBJ1-1 | . | TRBV18 | TGTGCCAGCTCACTAACACAGGGGGCGAGGAGGAACACTGAAGCTTTCTTT | CASSLTQGARRNTEAFF
TRBD1 | TRBJ1-2 | . | TRBV2 | TGTGCCAGGAGGACAGGGCCTTGGGGCTACACCTTC | CARRTGPWGYTF
. | TRBJ2-2 | once | TRBV5-1 | TGCGCCAGCAGCTTGGATCGAGGCCCGAGCACCGGGGAGCTGTTTTTT | CASSLDRGPSTGELFF
TRBD2 | TRBJ2-1 | . | TRBV11-2 | TGTGCCAGCAGCGGGACTAGCGGGGTTGGTGAGCAGTTCTTC | CASSGTSGVGEQFF
. | TRBJ1-2 | . | TRBV5-6 | TGTGCCAGCACCTTGTTTCTGACGGAGGGTGGCTACACCTTC | CASTLFLTEGGYTF
TRBD1 | TRBJ1-1 | . | TRBV7-8 | TGTGCCAGCAGCTTAGCGAGGACAGGGGAAGCTTTCTTT | CASSLARTGEAFF
TRBD1 | TRBJ1-1 | . | TRBV5-1 | TGCGCCAGCAGCTTGGAGGGGGCAGGAACTGAAGCTTTCTTT | CASSLEGAGTEAFF
. | TRBJ1-3 | . | TRBV7-6 | TGTGCCAGCAGCTTAAGGCAGCTCACAGACACCATATATTTT | CASSLRQLTDTIYF
TRBD1 | TRBJ1-6 | . | TRBV11-2 | TGTGCCAGCAGTTGGGGACAGGGGGCTAGGTCACCCCTCCACTTT | CASSWGQGARSPLHF
TRBD2 | TRBJ2-3 | . | TRBV6-1 | TGTGCCAGCAAGCTATTAGCGGGGGGCACAGATACGCAGTATTTT | CASKLLAGGTDTQYF
TRBD1 | TRBJ2-5 | . | TRBV7-9 | TGTTCCAGCAGCTTCCGGGACAGGACGGGGTCCCAGTACTTC | CSSSFRDRTGSQYF
TRBD1 | TRBJ2-5 | . | TRBV2 | TGTGCCAGCAGCCGGGACAGGTCACAAGGGACCCAGTACTTC | CASSRDRSQGTQYF
. | TRBJ1-1 | . | TRBV4-2 | TGTGCCAGCAGCCGAGGAGGGGTGAACACTGAAGCTTTCTTT | CASSRGGVNTEAFF
. | TRBJ1-1 | . | TRBV6-1 | TGTGCCAGCAGTGAAGATCCAGGGGTGGGCACTGAAGCTTTCTTT | CASSEDPGVGTEAFF
TRBD1 | TRBJ2-5 | few | TRBV19 | TGTGCCAGTAGTCCAAGGACAGGGGAGCAGGAGACCCAGTACTTC | CASSPRTGEQETQYF
. | TRBJ2-3 | once | TRBV27 | TGTGCCAGCAGTTTGGGGATCGGGGGGCCTAGCACAGATACGCAGTATTTT | CASSLGIGGPSTDTQYF
TRBD1 | TRBJ2-2 | . | TRBV4-1 | TGCGCCAGCAGCCACTCGGGGACAGGGTCCGGGGAGCTGTTTTTT | CASSHSGTGSGELFF
TRBD2 | TRBJ2-2 | . | TRBV9 | TGTGCCAGCAGAATAGCGGGGGGCAACACCGGGGAGCTGCTTTTT | CASRIAGGNTGELLF
. | TRBJ1-4 | . | TRBV7-6 | TGTGCCAGCAGCCCCTCCGGGGGGCGTCCGAACGAAAAACTGTTTTTT | CASSPSGGRPNEKLFF
TRBD2 | TRBJ2-2 | . | TRBV19 | TGTGCCAGTAGTATAAATAGGCCTAGCGGGGGCCCGTACACCGGGGAGCTGTTTTTT | CASSINRPSGGPYTGELFF
TRBD1 | TRBJ2-3 | . | TRBV4-3 | TGCGCCAGCAGCCCCTCCTTAAAGGGACAGGTAACACATACGCAGTATTTT | CASSPSLKGQVTHTQYF
. | TRBJ2-7 | . | TRBV19 | TGTGCCAGTAGTACCCAGGTCCAGGGATACGAGCAGTACTTC | CASSTQVQGYEQYF
. | TRBJ2-6 | once | TRBV4-3 | TGCGCCAGCAGCGGCAGGCGCTCTGGGGCCAACGTCCTGACTTTC | CASSGRRSGANVLTF
. | TRBJ1-2 | . | TRBV4-3 | TGCGCCAGCAGCCAAGACAGAGGGAAGGGCTACACCTTC | CASSQDRGKGYTF
. | TRBJ2-1 | . | TRBV11-3 | TGTGCCAGCAGCTTAGTGGTGGGGCAGAGCTCCTACAATGAGCAGTTCTTC | CASSLVVGQSSYNEQFF
TRBD1 | TRBJ2-5 | . | TRBV7-9 | TGTGCCAGCAGCCCGGACAGGGTGCCGAAAGAGACCCAGTACTTC | CASSPDRVPKETQYF
. | TRBJ1-5 | . | TRBV6-1 | TGTGCCAGCAGTCTCCGGGGAAATCAGCCCCAGCATTTT | CASSLRGNQPQHF
TRBD1 | TRBJ1-1 | . | TRBV6-5 | TGTGCCAGCAGTTCCGGGACAGCAAAAACTGAAGCTTTCTTT | CASSSGTAKTEAFF
. | TRBJ1-2 | . | TRBV27 | TGTGCCAGCAGTGGGGCGGCTTCTAACTATGGCTACACCTTC | CASSGAASNYGYTF
TRBD1 | TRBJ1-6 | . | TRBV28 | TGTGCCAGCAGCCCGGACAGGGCCGGGCGTTCACCCCTCCACTTT | CASSPDRAGRSPLHF
TRBD2 | TRBJ2-3 | . | TRBV5-4 | TGTGCCAGCAGCTCCGGGGGGGGGCTCGGAGATACGCAGTATTTT | CASSSGGGLGDTQYF
TRBD1 | TRBJ1-4 | . | TRBV10-3 | TGTGCCATCAGTGAGAAGGGGACAGGGGGGAGTGAAAAACTGTTTTTT | CAISEKGTGGSEKLFF
. | TRBJ2-4 | . | TRBV7-3 | TGTGCCAGCAGCTTAACTAGTCGGCACGAGGGATCCCTAGCCAAAAACATTCAGTACTTC | CASSLTSRHEGSLAKNIQYF
TRBD1 | TRBJ1-5 | . | TRBV2 | TGTGCCAGCAGATCCTGGGGTACAGGGGGCCTTAGCAATCAGCCCCAGCATTTT | CASRSWGTGGLSNQPQHF
. | TRBJ2-5 | . | TRBV6-6 | TGTGCCAGCAGGGACTTCGGAGAGACCCAGTACTTC | CASRDFGETQYF
TRBD1 | TRBJ2-7 | . | TRBV20-1 | TGCAGTGCTGACAGGGCCGCCGAGCAGTACTTC | CSADRAAEQYF
TRBD1 | TRBJ1-5 | . | TRBV6-5 | TGTGCCAGCAGGCCGACAGGGACCAATCAGCCCCAGCATTTT | CASRPTGTNQPQHF
TRBD1 | TRBJ1-5 | . | TRBV4-2 | TGTGCCAGCAGCCAGACCGGGACAGGGATGCGGCAGCCCCAGCATTTT | CASSQTGTGMRQPQHF
. | TRBJ2-1 | . | TRBV5-8 | TGTGCCAGCAGCTTGTTGAGACGAGACAGAACCTCAGAAACCTACAATGAGCAGTTCTTC | CASSLLRRDRTSETYNEQFF
. | TRBJ2-2 | once | TRBV6-5 | TGTGCCAGCAGTCTAGGGACTCATAACACCGGGGAGCTGTTTTTT | CASSLGTHNTGELFF
. | TRBJ1-4 | . | TRBV7-2 | TGTGCCAGCAGGCCCTGGCAGGGATCAACTAATGAAAAACTGTTTTTT | CASRPWQGSTNEKLFF
TRBD1 | TRBJ1-3 | . | TRBV5-6 | TGTGCCAGCAGCTTCGGACAGGGCCTGGGTCTGTCTGGAAACACCATATATTTT | CASSFGQGLGLSGNTIYF
TRBD1 | TRBJ2-5 | . | TRBV5-1 | TGCGCCAGCAGCCCGGACAGGGGGCGGGAGACCCAGTACTTC | CASSPDRGRETQYF
. | TRBJ1-2 | once | TRBV6-1 | TGTGCCAGCAATTTCAGGGATTTCTATGGCTACACCTTC | CASNFRDFYGYTF
. | TRBJ2-1 | . | TRBV6-5 | TGTGCCAGCAGTTACGGGAGCGGCTCCTACAATGAGCAGTTCTTC | CASSYGSGSYNEQFF
. | TRBJ1-2 | . | TRBV18 | TGTGCCAGCTCACCTGACAGAAACTATGGCTACACCTTC | CASSPDRNYGYTF
TRBD1 | TRBJ2-3 | once | TRBV6-5 | TGTGCCAGCAGTCAACAGGCAGGGGGCAGAGATACGCAGTATTTT | CASSQQAGGRDTQYF
. | TRBJ1-5 | . | TRBV4-1 | TGCGCCAGCAGCCAAGTGTATAGAAGGGGCTCGGGGGAGGCCCAGCATTTT | CASSQVYRRGSGEAQHF
. | TRBJ1-1 | . | TRBV30 | TGTGCCTGGAGTGTTGTAAGGGGTGAAGCTTTCTTT | CAWSVVRGEAFF
TRBD1 | TRBJ1-2 | once | TRBV11-2 | TGTGCCAGCAGCCAGCGGAGGGGGCGGGATGGCTACACCTTC | CASSQRRGRDGYTF
. | TRBJ2-5 | . | TRBV11-2 | TGTGCCAGCAGCCTGGTTCTGGTGGGGCTGGGGACCCAGTACTTC | CASSLVLVGLGTQYF